The T cell receptor beta chain under discussion was sequenced for a study of cytomegalovirus exposure and HLA in healthy donors. The CDR3 sequence is 14 residues long. V gave up 0 bases and J gave up 4 bases, with 7 bases separating them. Germline V lookup: CDR1 SNHLY, CDR2 FYNNEI. Study results and limitations: In vitro experiments confirmed that a few CMV-associated chains were specific for CMV antigens.

In regard to this clone: Its specificity is not known.

Here immunoSEQ multiplex PCR was the method, and the copy in TCRdb shows in-frame clones only, minus some. The table records about 160,000 clones, about nine tenths of them present only once. The source is a woman aged 18-35 years in good health and CMV-seropositive. Sequenced material: PBMCs. The chain links TRBV2 to TRBJ1-5, with no clear D. The CDR3 region is CASSEARRNQPQHF. In nucleotides, the CDR3 is TGTGCCAGCAGTGAAGCACGCAGGAATCAGCCCCAGCATTTT.